This T cell receptor (beta chain) was sequenced during a study of control samples from healthy donors and cancer patients. CDR1 and CDR2 (germline): SGDLS, YYNGEE. J was trimmed by 5 bases and V by 0 bases; bases with no gene match: 9. The CDR3 runs 16 residues. Measured with immunoSEQ multiplex PCR; TCRdb has only the in-frame clones, and not every one. The repertoire holds roughly 80,000 clones, with 70% to 90% as singletons. V and J are TRBV9 and TRBJ2-5, with 8 bases that match TRBD1. The sequenced sample was PBMCs. This receptor was identified in a woman aged 60-75 years with head and neck cancer. The CDR3 loop is CASSVAAGGDWETQYF. The CDR3 bases are TGTGCCAGCAGCGTAGCGGCAGGGGGCGACTGGGAGACCCAGTACTTC. Complete variable domain (other parts from reference TRBV9 and TRBJ2-5): DSGVTQTPKHLITATGQRVTLRCSPRSGDLSVYWYQQSLDQGLQFLIQYYNGEERAKGNILERFSAQQFPDLHSELNLSSLELGDSALYFCASSVAAGGDWETQYFGPGTRLLVL.